This T cell receptor (beta chain) stems from a study of type 1 regulatory T cells. Study findings and constraints: Compared with non-type 1 regulatory T cells, type 1 regulatory T cells showed a more restricted TCR repertoire.

For this clonotype: Its antigen is still unknown.

MiXCR, applied by TCRdb to the reads, yields one record per CDR3 protein. Of 68,000 or so distinct CDR3 sequences listed, approximately 50% are singletons. Germline V gene data show CDR1 as KGHDR and CDR2 as SFDVKD. This CDR3 is built from 13 residues. With 4 bases removed from V and 0 bases from J, the gap between germline ends came to 4 bases. The sequence was obtained from a human donor in good health. The sequenced sample was cultured non-Tr1 T cells, either the whole culture or a sorted T cell fraction (not recorded which). The chain is built from TRBV24-1 and TRBJ2-3; D ambiguous. The CDR3 DNA reads TGTGCCACCAGTGAAGCTAGCACAGATACGCAGTATTTT. This translates into CATSEASTDTQYF.